The text below deals with one T cell receptor beta chain. This CDR3 has 16 residues. V shed 5 bases, J shed 1 base, and the junction held 5 bases outside the gene matches. Germline assignment: CDR1 SGHTA and CDR2 FQGNSA. Per the original data handling: Amplifying reference gene primers gave estimates of nucleated cell counts. The protocol was immunoSEQ multiplex PCR, while the TCRdb copy is restricted to in-frame clones and leaves out a portion. V and J calls and clone size are as listed in that table; D and trimming were resolved from the DNA. The repertoire holds 350,000 to 400,000 clones, with around 91% as singletons. What the recovered Cohort 3 donors had was two negative PCRs, clearance, or symptom resolution. The data were obtained in a study of blood T cell repertoires in COVID-19. For the study at large: Sources were T cells, B-cell-depleted T cells, or PBMCs; the material itself was cDNA or gDNA.

Sequencing was carried out using PBMCs or T cells enriched from blood (not recorded which). This receptor was identified in a man between 18 and 29 years old who had recovered from COVID-19. This rearrangement joins TRBV7-2 to TRBJ2-2; 9 bases agree with TRBD1. The CDR3 nucleotides read TGTGCCAGCAGCCCAAGGACAGGGGAGAACACCGGGGAGCTGTTTTTT. As protein: CASSPRTGENTGELFF.